Below are 13 T cell receptor beta chains sequenced from a single sample in a study of blood T cell repertoires in COVID-19. TCRdb keeps only in-frame clones here, not all; method: immunoSEQ multiplex PCR. The profile covers about 430,000 clones, with nearly 90% appearing a single time and 1.4% taken by the ten largest. Sequenced: PBMCs or T cells enriched from blood (not recorded which). The receptors were sampled from a woman under 30 who had been exposed to COVID-19.

The chain couples TRBV5-1 to TRBJ2-2; maybe TRBD1 (5 bases). Germline V gene lookup returns CDR1 SGHRS and CDR2 YFSETQ. V lost 0 bases to trimming and J lost 5 bases, with 14 bases between them. CDR3 length: 16 amino acids. The CDR3 protein is CASSLATQVATGELFF. CDR3 coding DNA: TGCGCCAGCAGCTTGGCCACACAGGTTGCGACCGGGGAGCTGTTTTTT.

V gene TRBV6-1 combines with J gene TRBJ1-3; D uncertain. The CDR3 is 17 amino acids. Germline V gives CDR1 MNHNS, CDR2 SASEGT. Trimming took 1 base from V and 0 from J, leaving 13 bases between them. This CDR3 is CASSEGVRQTSGNTIYF. The CDR3 bases are TGTGCCAGCAGTGAAGGGGTCCGACAAACCTCTGGAAACACCATATATTTT.

The table lists this clone with a few counts. At the DNA level, this CDR3 is encoded by other sequences in the same sample as well. CDR3: CASSLGRGTGELFF. CDR3 DNA: TGTGCCAGCAGCTTGGGCCGGGGGACCGGGGAGCTGTTTTTT. The chain recombines TRBV5-4 with TRBJ2-2; D perhaps matches TRBD2 (6 bases). V was clipped by 0 bases and J by 5 bases, with 8 bases between them. The CDR3 is 14 amino acids. Germline V gene sequence: CDR1 SGHNT, CDR2 YYREEE (reference sequence).

The rearrangement uses TRBV2 and TRBJ1-4, with TRBD1 matching 7 bases. Germline-derived CDR1 and CDR2 are SNHLY and FYNNEI. This CDR3 is built from 17 residues. J gave up 7 bases and V 1 base, and 12 bases lay outside the gene matches. In DNA, the CDR3 is TGTGCCAGCAGTGAAGAGGGCCTGACAGGGAGGTTTGAAAAACTGTTTTTT. Translating gives CASSEEGLTGRFEKLFF.

This chain links TRBV27 with TRBJ2-1, with D perhaps TRBD2 (6 bases). Trimming removed 1 base from V and 1 base from J, with 8 bases in between. The CDR3 spans 15 residues. Germline CDR1 and CDR2: MNHEY and SMNVEV (reference sequence). The DNA of the CDR3 is TGTGCCAGCAGTTTATTGGGGGGTTCCTACAATGAGCAGTTCTTC. This translates into CASSLLGGSYNEQFF.

V and J are TRBV14 and TRBJ2-5; tentative D call: TRBD1 (7 bases). The CDR3 has 18 amino acids. V was clipped by 4 bases and J by 1 base, with 22 bases between them. The V gene's germline CDR1 is SGHDN and CDR2 FVKESK. The CDR3 loop reads CASSRRGTGVGSQETQYF. Here the CDR3 DNA reads TGTGCCAGCAGCCGGCGGGGAACAGGGGTCGGGAGCCAAGAGACCCAGTACTTC. Complete variable domain (other parts from reference TRBV14 and TRBJ2-5): EAGVTQFPSHSVIEKGQTVTLRCDPISGHDNLYWYRRVMGKEIKFLLHFVKESKQDESGMPNNRFLAERTGGTYSTLKVQPAELEDSGVYFCASSRRGTGVGSQETQYFGPGTRLLVL.

This sequence joins TRBV7-9 and TRBJ1-1, with D unclear. CDR1 is SEHNR and CDR2 is FQNEAQ in the germline V gene (reference sequence). The ends were cut back, 3 bases at V and 5 bases at J, with 7 bases in the middle. This CDR3 spans 12 amino acids. Here the CDR3 reads CASSFGDTEAFF. In nucleotides, the CDR3 is TGTGCCAGCAGCTTCGGGGATACTGAAGCTTTCTTT.

This clone was counted once. V is TRBV4-2 and J is TRBJ1-2; no reliable D call. The V gene's germline CDR1 is LGHNA and CDR2 YNFKEQ. V was cut by 0 bases and J by 2 bases, with 10 bases left in between. This CDR3 has 15 residues. The CDR3 region has the DNA TGTGCCAGCAGCCAAGATCTCTCTGCGAACTATGGCTACACCTTC. This codes for CASSQDLSANYGYTF.

The chain couples TRBV4-1 to TRBJ1-3; D is uncertain. V was cut by 4 bases and J by 8 bases, with 18 bases left in between. The CDR3 loop spans 15 amino acids. Germline V gives CDR1 MGHRA, CDR2 YSYEKL. The CDR3 sequence: CASSPTSAPADTIYF. DNA for the CDR3: TGCGCCAGCAGCCCTACCTCCGCGCCGGCGGACACCATATATTTT.

V gene TRBV27 combines with J gene TRBJ2-3, with D unclear. CDR3 length: 16 amino acids. Germline V gene lookup returns CDR1 MNHEY and CDR2 SMNVEV (reference sequence). The V gene lost 5 bases and the J gene lost 0 bases, with 15 bases spanning the gap. The CDR3 nucleotides are TGTGCCAGCAGTCCCCACTCGCGCCTTAGCACAGATACGCAGTATTTT. It yields the protein CASSPHSRLSTDTQYF.

The rearrangement links TRBV5-1 to TRBJ2-3; 8 bases are a match to TRBD2. Trimming at V came to 3 bases and at J to 2 bases, leaving 8 bases not matched to a gene. The CDR3 spans 16 residues. The germline V gene encodes CDR1 SGHRS and CDR2 YFSETQ. This CDR3 reads CASSSPGLGTTDTQYF. The DNA of the CDR3 is TGCGCCAGCAGCTCCCCGGGACTAGGGACCACAGATACGCAGTATTTT.

The chain has TRBV28 and TRBJ1-2; TRBD1 matches at 8 bases. V was clipped by 3 bases and J by 3 bases; unmatched bases: 0. Germline V CDR1 and CDR2: MDHEN, SYDVKM. The CDR3 extends over 13 amino acids. The CDR3, as DNA: TGTGCCAGCAGTTTGGACAGGGACTATGGCTACACCTTC. Encoded protein: CASSLDRDYGYTF.

This chain joins TRBV11-2 and TRBJ2-3; maybe TRBD2 (6 bases). Trimming left V 2 bases short and J 1 base short, with 10 bases between. Germline V gene lookup returns CDR1 SGHAT and CDR2 FQNNGV. The length of the CDR3 is 15 residues. The CDR3 reads CASSLMGGGTDTQYF. The CDR3 DNA sequence: TGTGCCAGCAGCTTAATGGGGGGAGGCACAGATACGCAGTATTTT.